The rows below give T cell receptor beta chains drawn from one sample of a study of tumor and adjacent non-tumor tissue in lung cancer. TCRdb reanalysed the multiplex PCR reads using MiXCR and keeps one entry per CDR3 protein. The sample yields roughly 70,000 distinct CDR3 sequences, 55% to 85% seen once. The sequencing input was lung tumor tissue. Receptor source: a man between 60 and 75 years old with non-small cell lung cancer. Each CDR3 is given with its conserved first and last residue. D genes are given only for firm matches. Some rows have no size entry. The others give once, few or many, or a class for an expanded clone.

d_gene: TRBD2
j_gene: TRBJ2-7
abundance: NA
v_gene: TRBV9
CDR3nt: TGCGCCAGCAGCGTGGCGACTAGCGGCTACGAGCAGTACTTC
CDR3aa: CASSVATSGYEQYF

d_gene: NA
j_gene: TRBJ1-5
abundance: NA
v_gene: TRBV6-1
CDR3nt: TGTGCCAGCAGTGAGGTTATTCAGCCCCAGCATTTT
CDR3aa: CASSEVIQPQHF

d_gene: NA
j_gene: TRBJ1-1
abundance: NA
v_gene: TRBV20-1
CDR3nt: TGTAGTGTCCCCACAAACCCCACTGAAGCTTTCTTT
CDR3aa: CSVPTNPTEAFF

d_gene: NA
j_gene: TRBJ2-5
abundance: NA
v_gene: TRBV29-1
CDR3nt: TGCGGCATTGATGGGCATCTAGCGAGTCAAGAGACCCAGTACTTC
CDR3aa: CGIDGHLASQETQYF

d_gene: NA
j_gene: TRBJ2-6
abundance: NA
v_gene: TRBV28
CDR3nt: TGTGCCAGCGGGACGGGGTTCCTCGGGGCCAACGTCCTGACTTTC
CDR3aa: CASGTGFLGANVLTF

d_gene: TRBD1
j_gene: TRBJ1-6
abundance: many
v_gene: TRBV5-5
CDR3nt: TGTGCCAGCAGCCCTATACCGGGACAGGGGGCGAGTAATTCACCCCTCCACTTT
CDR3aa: CASSPIPGQGASNSPLHF

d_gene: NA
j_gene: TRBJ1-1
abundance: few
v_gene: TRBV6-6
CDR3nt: TGTGCCAGCAGTTTGGACCTAGCGGTTGAAGCTTTCTTT
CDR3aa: CASSLDLAVEAFF

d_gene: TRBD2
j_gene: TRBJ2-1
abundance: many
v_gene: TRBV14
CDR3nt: TGTGCCAGCAGCCAGGCGGGAGGGCCTATCAATGAGCAGTTCTTC
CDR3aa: CASSQAGGPINEQFF

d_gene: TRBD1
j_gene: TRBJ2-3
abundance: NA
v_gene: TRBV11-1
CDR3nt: TGTGCCGGCAGTCCCGGGACAGTGCTCACAGATACGCAGTATTTT
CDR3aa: CAGSPGTVLTDTQYF

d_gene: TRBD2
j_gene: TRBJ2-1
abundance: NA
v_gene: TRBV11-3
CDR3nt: TGTGCCAACAGCTTAGTAGCGGGAGGGCCCGCTGAGCAGTTCTTC
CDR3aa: CANSLVAGGPAEQFF

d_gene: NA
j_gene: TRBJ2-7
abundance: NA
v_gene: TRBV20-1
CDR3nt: TGCAGTGCTACCGGGACTCGAGTGAGTGAGCAGTATTTC
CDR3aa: CSATGTRVSEQYF

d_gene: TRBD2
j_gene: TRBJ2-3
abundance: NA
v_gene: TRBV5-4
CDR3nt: TGTGCCAGCAGCCCCATGTTTTCCGGGACTAGCGGGACGAAGGATACGCATTATTTT
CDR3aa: CASSPMFSGTSGTKDTHYF

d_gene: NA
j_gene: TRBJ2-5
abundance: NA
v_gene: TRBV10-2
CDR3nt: TGCGCCAGCAAATCCAGACAGGCGACTGCAACCCAGTACTTC
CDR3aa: CASKSRQATATQYF

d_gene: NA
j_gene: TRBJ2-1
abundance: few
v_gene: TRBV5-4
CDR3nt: TGTGCCAGTAACTTGGGGTTAAGGAATGAGCAGTTCTTC
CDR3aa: CASNLGLRNEQFF

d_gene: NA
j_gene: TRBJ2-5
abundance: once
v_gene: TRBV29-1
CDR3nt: TGCAGCGTTGAAACAGGTGCACAAGAGATACAGTACTTC
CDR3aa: CSVETGAQEIQYF

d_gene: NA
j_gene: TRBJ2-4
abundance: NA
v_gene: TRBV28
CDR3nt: TGTGCCACCGGCGCCCGGGCTGCAGCCAAAAACATTCAGTACTTC
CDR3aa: CATGARAAAKNIQYF

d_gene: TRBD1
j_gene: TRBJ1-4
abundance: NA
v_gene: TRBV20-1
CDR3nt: TGCTGTGCTAGACAGGGGGCTGAAAAACCGTTTTTT
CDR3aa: CCARQGAEKPFF

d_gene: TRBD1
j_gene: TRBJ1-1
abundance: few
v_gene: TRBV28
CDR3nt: TGTGCCAGCAGTTCCGGGACAGGGTTAACTGAAGCTTTCTTT
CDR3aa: CASSSGTGLTEAFF

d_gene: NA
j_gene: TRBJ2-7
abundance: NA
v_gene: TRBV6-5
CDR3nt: TGTGCCAGCAGTTATTCGAGGCGGGATACGGCCGAGCAGCACTTC
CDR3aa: CASSYSRRDTAEQHF

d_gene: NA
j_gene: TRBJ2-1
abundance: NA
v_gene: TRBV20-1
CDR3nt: TGCAGTGCTAATATATTCACTCGGCCAGAGCAGTTCTTC
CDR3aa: CSANIFTRPEQFF

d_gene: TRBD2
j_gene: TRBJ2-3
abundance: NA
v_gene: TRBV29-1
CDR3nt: TGCAGCGCCGACGGGACTAGCGGCACAGATACACAGTATTTT
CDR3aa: CSADGTSGTDTQYF

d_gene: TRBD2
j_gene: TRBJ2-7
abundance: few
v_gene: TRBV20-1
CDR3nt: TGCAGTGTTATGAGAGCGGGAGAGGGTTACGAGCAGTACTTC
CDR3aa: CSVMRAGEGYEQYF

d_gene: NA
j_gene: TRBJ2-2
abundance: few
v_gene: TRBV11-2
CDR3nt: TGTGCCAGGAGCGTGGGACTCGCGAACACCGGGGAGCTGTTTTTT
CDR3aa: CARSVGLANTGELFF

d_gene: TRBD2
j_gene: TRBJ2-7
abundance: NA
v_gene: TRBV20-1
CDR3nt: TGCAGTGCTACAAGCGGGAACAGTTCCTACGAGCAGTACTTC
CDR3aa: CSATSGNSSYEQYF

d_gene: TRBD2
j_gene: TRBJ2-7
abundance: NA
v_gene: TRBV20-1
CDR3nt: TGCAATGTTAGAGAAAGCGGGATAGTACCCTACGAGCAGTACTTC
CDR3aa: CNVRESGIVPYEQYF

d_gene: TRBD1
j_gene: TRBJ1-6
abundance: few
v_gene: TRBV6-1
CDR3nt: TGTGCCAGTAGAGGACAGGGGGCGCTCTATAATTCACCCCTCCCCTTT
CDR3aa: CASRGQGALYNSPLPF

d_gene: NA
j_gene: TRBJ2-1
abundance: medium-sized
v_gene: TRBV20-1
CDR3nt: TGCAGTGCTATTGGCAATGAGCAGTTCTTC
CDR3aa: CSAIGNEQFF

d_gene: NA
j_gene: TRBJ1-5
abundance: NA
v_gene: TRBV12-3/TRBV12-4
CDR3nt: TGTGCCAGCAGTCCGACAAGGAGCAGTCAGCCCCAGCATTTT
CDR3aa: CASSPTRSSQPQHF

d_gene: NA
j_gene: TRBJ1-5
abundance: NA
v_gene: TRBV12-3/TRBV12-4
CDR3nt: TGTGCCACCAGTTTTTCCAGACATCAGCCTCAGCATTTT
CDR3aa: CATSFSRHQPQHF